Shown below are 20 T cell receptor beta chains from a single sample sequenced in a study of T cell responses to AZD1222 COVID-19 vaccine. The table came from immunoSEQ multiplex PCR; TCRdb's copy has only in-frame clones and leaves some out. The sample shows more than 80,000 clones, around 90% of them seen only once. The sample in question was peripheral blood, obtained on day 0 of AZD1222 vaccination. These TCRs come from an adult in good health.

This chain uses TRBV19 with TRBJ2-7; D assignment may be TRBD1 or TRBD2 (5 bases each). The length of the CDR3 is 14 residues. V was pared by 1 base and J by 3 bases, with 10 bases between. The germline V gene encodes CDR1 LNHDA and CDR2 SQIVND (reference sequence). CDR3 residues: CASSIGVGVYEQYF. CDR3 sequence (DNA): TGTGCCAGTAGTATAGGAGTGGGGGTCTACGAGCAGTACTTC.

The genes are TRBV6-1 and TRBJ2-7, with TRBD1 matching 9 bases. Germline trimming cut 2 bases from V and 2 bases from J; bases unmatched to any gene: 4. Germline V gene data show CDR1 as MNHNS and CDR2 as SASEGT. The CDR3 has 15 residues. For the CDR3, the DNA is TGTGCCAGCAGTGAATGGGGACAGGGAACCTACGAGCAGTACTTC. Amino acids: CASSEWGQGTYEQYF.

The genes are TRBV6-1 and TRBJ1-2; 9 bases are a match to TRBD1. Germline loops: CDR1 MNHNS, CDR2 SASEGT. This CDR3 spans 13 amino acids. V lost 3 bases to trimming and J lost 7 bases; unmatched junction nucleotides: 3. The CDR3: CASSETGGIGYTF. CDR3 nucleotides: TGTGCCAGCAGTGAGACAGGGGGGATTGGCTACACCTTC.

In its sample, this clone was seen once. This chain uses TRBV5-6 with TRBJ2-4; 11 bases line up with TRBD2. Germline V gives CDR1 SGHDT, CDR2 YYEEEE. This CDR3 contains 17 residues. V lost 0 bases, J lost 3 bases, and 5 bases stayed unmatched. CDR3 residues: CASSLVTSGGFKNIQYF. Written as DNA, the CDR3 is TGTGCCAGCAGCTTGGTTACTAGCGGGGGTTTCAAAAACATTCAGTACTTC.

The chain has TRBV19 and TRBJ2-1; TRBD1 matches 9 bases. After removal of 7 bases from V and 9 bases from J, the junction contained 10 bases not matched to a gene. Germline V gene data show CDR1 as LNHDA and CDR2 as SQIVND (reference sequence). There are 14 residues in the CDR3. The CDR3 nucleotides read TGTGCCAGTAAGCCGGGACAGGGTGTGAGTGAGCAGTTCTTC. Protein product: CASKPGQGVSEQFF. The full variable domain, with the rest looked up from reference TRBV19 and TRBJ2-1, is DGGITQSPKYLFRKEGQNVTLSCEQNLNHDAMYWYRQDPGQGLRLIYYSQIVNDFQKGDIAEGYSVSREKKESFPLTVTSAQKNPTAFYLCASKPGQGVSEQFFGPGTRLTVL.

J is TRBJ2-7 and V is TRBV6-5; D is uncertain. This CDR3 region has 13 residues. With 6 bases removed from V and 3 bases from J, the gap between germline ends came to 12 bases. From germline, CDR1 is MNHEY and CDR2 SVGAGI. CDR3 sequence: CASRNTQYYEQYF. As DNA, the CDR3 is TGTGCCAGCAGGAACACCCAGTACTACGAGCAGTACTTC.

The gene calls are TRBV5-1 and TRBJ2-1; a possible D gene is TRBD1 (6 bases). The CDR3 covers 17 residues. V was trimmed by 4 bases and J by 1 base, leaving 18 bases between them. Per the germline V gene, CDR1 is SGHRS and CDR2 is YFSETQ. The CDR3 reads CASSPTPNRASYNEQFF. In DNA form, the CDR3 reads TGCGCCAGCAGCCCTACCCCAAACAGGGCGTCCTACAATGAGCAGTTCTTC.

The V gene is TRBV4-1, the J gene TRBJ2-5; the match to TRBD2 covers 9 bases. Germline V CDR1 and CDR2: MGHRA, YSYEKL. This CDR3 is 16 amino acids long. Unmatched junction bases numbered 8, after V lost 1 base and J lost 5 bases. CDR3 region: CASSQVASGNGETQYF. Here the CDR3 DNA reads TGCGCCAGCAGCCAAGTCGCTAGCGGGAACGGGGAGACCCAGTACTTC.

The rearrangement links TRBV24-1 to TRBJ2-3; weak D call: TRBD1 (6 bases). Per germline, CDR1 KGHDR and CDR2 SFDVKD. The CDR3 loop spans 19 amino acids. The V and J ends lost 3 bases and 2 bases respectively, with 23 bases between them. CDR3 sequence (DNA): TGTGCCACCAGTGATCCCATTAAGGACAGCCACCTCTACACAGATACGCAGTATTTT. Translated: CATSDPIKDSHLYTDTQYF.

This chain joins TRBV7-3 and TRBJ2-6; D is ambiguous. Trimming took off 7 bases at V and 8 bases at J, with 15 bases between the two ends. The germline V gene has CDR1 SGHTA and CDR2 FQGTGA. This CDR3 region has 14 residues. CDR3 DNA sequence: TGTGCCAGCAAAAAAATGGCCGAAACCAACGTCCTGACTTTC. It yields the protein CASKKMAETNVLTF.

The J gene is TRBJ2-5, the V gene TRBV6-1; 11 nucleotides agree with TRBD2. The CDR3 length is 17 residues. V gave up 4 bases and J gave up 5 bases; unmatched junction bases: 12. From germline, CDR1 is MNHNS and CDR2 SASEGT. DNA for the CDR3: TGTGCCAGCAGTGTGGTTAGCGGGAGGGCCAGTGGTGAGACCCAGTACTTC. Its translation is CASSVVSGRASGETQYF.

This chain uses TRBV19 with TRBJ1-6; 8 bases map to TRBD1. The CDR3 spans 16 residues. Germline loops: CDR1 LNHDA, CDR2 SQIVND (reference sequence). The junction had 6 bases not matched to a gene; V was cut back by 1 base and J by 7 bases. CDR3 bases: TGTGCCAGTAGTATAGGACGACAGGGGAACAATTCACCCCTCCACTTT. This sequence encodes CASSIGRQGNNSPLHF.

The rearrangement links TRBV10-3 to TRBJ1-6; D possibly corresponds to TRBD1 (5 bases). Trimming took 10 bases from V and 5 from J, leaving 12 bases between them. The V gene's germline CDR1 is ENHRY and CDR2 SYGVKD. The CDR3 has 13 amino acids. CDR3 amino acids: CATSGTDNSPLHF. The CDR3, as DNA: TGTGCCACCTCCGGGACGGATAATTCACCCCTCCACTTT.

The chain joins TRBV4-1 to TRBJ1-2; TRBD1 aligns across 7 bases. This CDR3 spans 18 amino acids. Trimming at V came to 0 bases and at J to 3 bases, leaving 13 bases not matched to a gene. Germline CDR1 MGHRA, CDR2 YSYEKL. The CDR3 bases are TGCGCCAGCAGCCAAGATCCAATGACAGGGACCCTTCACTATGGCTACACCTTC. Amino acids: CASSQDPMTGTLHYGYTF.

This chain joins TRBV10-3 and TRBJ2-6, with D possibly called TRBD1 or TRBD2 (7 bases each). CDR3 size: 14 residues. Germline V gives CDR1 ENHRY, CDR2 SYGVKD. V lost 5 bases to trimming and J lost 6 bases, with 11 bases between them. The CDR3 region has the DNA TGTGCCATCAGTAGGGAGGGGGCGGCCAACGTCCTGACTTTC. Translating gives CAISREGAANVLTF.

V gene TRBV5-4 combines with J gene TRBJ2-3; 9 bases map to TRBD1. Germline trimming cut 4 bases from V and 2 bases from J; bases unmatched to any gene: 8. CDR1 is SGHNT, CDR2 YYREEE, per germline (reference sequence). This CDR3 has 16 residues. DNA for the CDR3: TGTGCCAGCAGCAGACCGGGACAGGGTATCACAGATACGCAGTATTTT. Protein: CASSRPGQGITDTQYF.

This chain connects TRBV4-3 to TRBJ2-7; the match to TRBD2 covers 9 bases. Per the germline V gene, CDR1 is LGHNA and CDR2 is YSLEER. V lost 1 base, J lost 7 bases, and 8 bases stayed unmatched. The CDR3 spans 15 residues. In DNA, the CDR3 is TGCGCCAGCAGCCAAGGGGTAGCGGGAGTTAGGGAGCAGTACTTC. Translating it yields CASSQGVAGVREQYF.

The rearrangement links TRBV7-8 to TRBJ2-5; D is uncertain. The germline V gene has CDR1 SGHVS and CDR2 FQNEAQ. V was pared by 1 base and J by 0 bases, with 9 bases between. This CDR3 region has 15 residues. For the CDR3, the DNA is TGTGCCAGCAGCTTAGGAACATTCCACCAAGAGACCCAGTACTTC. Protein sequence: CASSLGTFHQETQYF.

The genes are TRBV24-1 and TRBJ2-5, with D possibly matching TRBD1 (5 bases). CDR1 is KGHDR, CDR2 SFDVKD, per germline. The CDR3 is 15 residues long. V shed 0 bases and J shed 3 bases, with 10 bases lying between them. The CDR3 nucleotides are TGTGCCACCAGTGATTTGGTAACAGGAGAAGAGACCCAGTACTTC. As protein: CATSDLVTGEETQYF.

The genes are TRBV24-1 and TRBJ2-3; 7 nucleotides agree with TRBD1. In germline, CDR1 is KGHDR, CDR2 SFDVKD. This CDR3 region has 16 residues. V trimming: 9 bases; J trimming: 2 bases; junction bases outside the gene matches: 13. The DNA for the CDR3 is TGTGCCACCGGTTACAGGGGATCGTTGGCCACAGATACGCAGTATTTT. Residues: CATGYRGSLATDTQYF.